Presented here are 25 T cell receptor beta chains from one specimen sequenced in a study of blood T cell repertoires in COVID-19. Sequencing was performed with immunoSEQ multiplex PCR; in TCRdb, only in-frame clones are kept and a portion is missing. The sample has over 200,000 clones; 88% are singletons. The sample was PBMCs or T cells enriched from blood (not recorded which). Receptors were obtained from a young woman who had been exposed to COVID-19.

The chain combines TRBV5-5 with TRBJ1-4; D call uncertain. This CDR3 spans 16 amino acids. The germline V and J ends were trimmed by 0 bases and 0 bases, with 9 bases remaining between them. CDR1 is SGHKS, CDR2 YYEKEE, per germline (reference sequence). In DNA form, the CDR3 reads TGTGCCAGCAGCTTGGGCAGATCAACAACTAATGAAAAACTGTTTTTT. Protein product: CASSLGRSTTNEKLFF.

The chain has TRBV7-9 and TRBJ2-5; D perhaps matches TRBD2 (7 bases). V was clipped by 5 bases and J by 4 bases, with 20 bases between them. Looked up from germline, CDR1 is SEHNR and CDR2 is FQNEAQ (reference sequence). The CDR3 sequence is 16 residues long. The CDR3 DNA follows: TGTGCCAGCAGCAGTGGGGGGGCTAGCGGAACAGAGACCCAGTACTTC. Its protein product is CASSSGGASGTETQYF. Variable domain in full (rest from reference TRBV7-9 and TRBJ2-5): DTGVSQNPRHKITKRGQNVTFRCDPISEHNRLYWYRQTLGQGPEFLTYFQNEAQLEKSRLLSDRFSAERPKGSFSTLEIQRTEQGDSAMYLCASSSGGASGTETQYFGPGTRLLVL.

V and J are TRBV15 and TRBJ1-5; D is ambiguous. The germline gives CDR1 LNHNV, CDR2 YYDKDF (reference sequence). This CDR3 spans 15 amino acids. Between the trimmed V and J ends, which lost 0 bases and 10 bases, there was a span of 16 bases. This chain's CDR3 is CATSRDPAGGYPQHF. CDR3 in DNA: TGTGCCACCAGCAGAGATCCGGCAGGAGGGTATCCCCAGCATTTT.

With respect to this clone: The junction and the germline gene differ at one end; a read error may be behind it. The chain is built from TRBV6-5 and TRBJ1-2; 8 bases are a match to TRBD1. There are 12 residues in the CDR3. CDR1 is MNHEY and CDR2 is SVGAGI in the germline V gene. The CDR3 is CASTYTGGTVTF. The DNA for the CDR3 is TGTGCCAGCACGTATACAGGGGGTACGGTAACATTC.

Worth noting for this clone: Other DNA sequences from this sample encode an identical CDR3 as well. The rearrangement uses TRBV3-1 (or the pseudogene TRBV3-2) and TRBJ2-7; the D gene is possibly TRBD2 (5 bases). The germline gives CDR1 LGHDT, CDR2 YNNKEL (reference sequence). The CDR3 covers 15 residues. V was cut by 0 bases and J by 2 bases, with 11 bases left in between. For the CDR3, the DNA is TGTGCCAGCAGCCAAGATAGTGCGGGTACCTACGAGCAGTACTTC. This codes for CASSQDSAGTYEQYF.

V usage is TRBV9 and J usage is TRBJ2-5; 8 nucleotides align to TRBD1. Germline CDR1 and CDR2: SGDLS and YYNGEE. This CDR3 has 16 residues. J was trimmed by 5 bases and V by 0 bases; bases with no gene match: 9. CDR3 DNA: TGTGCCAGCAGCGTAGCTACAACAGGGGGGCAGGAGACCCAGTACTTC. As protein: CASSVATTGGQETQYF.

This sequence joins TRBV28 and TRBJ1-5; D gene unclear. The CDR3 has 13 residues. Germline assignment: CDR1 MDHEN and CDR2 SYDVKM. V was cut by 2 bases and J by 6 bases, with 8 bases left in between. As DNA, the CDR3 is TGTGCCAGCAGTTTAGACGGAGTTCAGCCCCAGCATTTT. Protein sequence: CASSLDGVQPQHF. The full variable domain, rest sourced from reference TRBV28 and TRBJ1-5, is DVKVTQSSRYLVKRTGEKVFLECVQDMDHENMFWYRQDPGLGLRLIYFSYDVKMKEKGDIPEGYSVSREKKERFSLILESASTNQTSMYLCASSLDGVQPQHFGDGTRLSIL.

The J gene is TRBJ2-3, the V gene TRBV10-1; a possible D gene is TRBD2 (6 bases). Germline-derived CDR1 and CDR2 are WNHNN and SYGVQD (reference sequence). The CDR3 covers 14 residues. Trimming shortened V by 6 bases and J by 5 bases, and 15 bases separated the two germline ends. CDR3 bases: TGCGCCAGCAGGGAATCAGGGACTGGAGATACGCAGTATTTT. It translates to CASRESGTGDTQYF.

Only one count was recorded for this clone. The V and J genes are TRBV9 and TRBJ2-2; 7 bases are shared with TRBD2. The CDR3 length is 17 residues. From germline, CDR1 is SGDLS and CDR2 YYNGEE. Unmatched junction bases numbered 11, after V lost 0 bases and J lost 6 bases. The CDR3 loop reads CASSVAGGSMYSGELFF. CDR3 DNA: TGTGCCAGCAGCGTAGCAGGCGGGAGTATGTATTCCGGGGAGCTGTTTTTT.

The chain uses TRBV6-1 and TRBJ2-3, with TRBD2 identical over 7 bases. CDR1 is MNHNS and CDR2 is SASEGT in the germline V gene. The J segment lost 0 bases and the V segment lost 2 bases, leaving 5 bases of the junction unmatched. The CDR3 extends over 16 amino acids. In DNA form, the CDR3 reads TGTGCCAGCAGTGAAAATTCGGGACTAAGCACAGATACGCAGTATTTT. Protein: CASSENSGLSTDTQYF.

The chain uses TRBV7-9 and TRBJ1-1; 7 nucleotides align to TRBD1. V was pared by 2 bases and J by 3 bases, with 6 bases of the junction left unmatched. This CDR3 contains 15 residues. The germline V gene encodes CDR1 SEHNR and CDR2 FQNEAQ (reference sequence). In DNA, the CDR3 is TGTGCCAGCAGCTTATTACAGGGGCAGGACACTGAAGCTTTCTTT. This codes for CASSLLQGQDTEAFF.

The chain carries TRBV3-1 (or the pseudogene TRBV3-2) and TRBJ1-2; 7 bases fit TRBD1. Germline V gene data show CDR1 as LGHDT and CDR2 as YNNKEL (reference sequence). The CDR3 is made up of 13 amino acids. V dropped 5 bases and J dropped 8; count of bases not matched to a gene: 8. CDR3 region: CASSSRQGRGYTF. CDR3 sequence (DNA): TGTGCCAGCAGCAGTCGACAGGGTCGAGGCTACACCTTC.

The V gene is TRBV6-5, the J gene TRBJ2-7, with no clear D. This CDR3 contains 12 residues. Per germline, CDR1 MNHEY and CDR2 SVGAGI. V lost 6 bases and J 4 bases, leaving 10 bases between the germline ends. CDR3 sequence: CASRPKFYEQYF. The CDR3 coding sequence is TGTGCCAGCAGACCTAAGTTTTACGAGCAGTACTTC.

The chain couples TRBV6-5 to TRBJ2-7; a possible D gene is TRBD2 (6 bases). V was shortened by 6 bases and J by 2 bases, with 17 bases between the two germline ends. The CDR3 has 15 residues. The germline gives CDR1 MNHEY, CDR2 SVGAGI. CDR3 in DNA: TGTGCCAGCAGCCGGGTGAGGGACTCCCCCTACGAGCAGTACTTC. Amino acid sequence: CASSRVRDSPYEQYF.

This clone came up once. This sequence joins TRBV9 and TRBJ2-2; a possible D gene is TRBD2 (5 bases). Trimming cost V 3 bases and J 4 bases, with 10 bases left between them. Germline V gene lookup returns CDR1 SGDLS and CDR2 YYNGEE. The CDR3 has 14 amino acids. Here the CDR3 DNA reads TGTGCCAGCAGCGGCGGGTTGGTCACCGGGGAGCTGTTTTTT. The encoded protein is CASSGGLVTGELFF.

The rearrangement links TRBV6-6 to TRBJ2-6, with a possible D match to TRBD2 (6 bases). CDR1 and CDR2 from the germline V gene are MNHNY and SVGAGI (reference sequence). V lost 5 bases and J 0 bases, leaving 17 bases between the germline ends. The CDR3 length is 18 residues. The CDR3 loop is CASSHLREVFSGANVLTF. The CDR3 DNA reads TGTGCCAGCAGTCACCTCAGGGAGGTTTTCTCTGGGGCCAACGTCCTGACTTTC.

Comment on this clone: In the same sample, other DNA sequences code for this CDR3. V usage is TRBV5-1 and J usage is TRBJ1-2, with a tentative D call TRBD1 (5 bases). Trimming took off 5 bases at V and 0 bases at J, with 14 bases between the two ends. Germline CDR1 SGHRS, CDR2 YFSETQ. CDR3 length: 15 residues. CDR3 bases: TGCGCCAGCAGTCCGGGACGGGGGGCTAACTATGGCTACACCTTC. Its translation is CASSPGRGANYGYTF.

The chain carries TRBV7-3 and TRBJ2-1; 10 bases are a match to TRBD2. CDR3 size: 19 residues. Germline V gene data show CDR1 as SGHTA and CDR2 as FQGTGA. Trimming at V came to 2 bases and at J to 0 bases, leaving 10 bases not matched to a gene. The CDR3 coding sequence is TGTGCCAGCAGCTTAGACGCCAGACTAGCGGGCAGCTCCTACAATGAGCAGTTCTTC. This translates into CASSLDARLAGSSYNEQFF.

V and J are TRBV5-6 and TRBJ2-3; D possibly corresponds to TRBD1 (6 bases). Germline V CDR1 and CDR2: SGHDT, YYEEEE. This CDR3 contains 15 residues. V lost 0 bases, J lost 1 base, and 9 bases lay in between. Here the CDR3 reads CASSLVAGGTDTQYF. In DNA, the CDR3 is TGTGCCAGCAGCTTGGTGGCAGGGGGCACAGATACGCAGTATTTT.

The chain recombines TRBV6-6 with TRBJ2-4; 12 nucleotides align to TRBD2. This CDR3 region has 15 residues. V lost 6 bases and J lost 7; bases outside the gene matches: 7. Germline CDR1 reads MNHNY; CDR2 reads SVGAGI (reference sequence). The CDR3, as DNA: TGTGCCAGCAGCGCTCTAGCGGGAGGGTATAACATTCAGTACTTC. Residues: CASSALAGGYNIQYF.

This CDR3 is CASGPRDRDSPLHF. The CDR3 DNA reads TGTGCCAGCGGTCCCCGGGACAGGGATTCACCCCTCCACTTT. The chain recombines TRBV6-5 with TRBJ1-6; 9 nucleotides match TRBD1. J lost 8 bases, V lost 8 bases, and 7 bases had no gene match. Looked up from germline, CDR1 is MNHEY and CDR2 is SVGAGI. The CDR3 runs to 14 residues.

The rearrangement joins TRBV3-1 (or the pseudogene TRBV3-2) to TRBJ1-1; D unresolved. CDR1 is LGHDT and CDR2 is YNNKEL in the germline V gene (reference sequence). CDR3 size: 14 residues. V was shortened by 4 bases and J by 1 base, with 10 bases between the two germline ends. In DNA, the CDR3 is TGTGCCAGCAGCCTCGAGGGTAGGAACACTGAAGCTTTCTTT. Translating it yields CASSLEGRNTEAFF.

The CDR3 DNA follows: TGTGCCAGCAGCCCACCGGGGTCTGAGCAGTTCTTC. Translated, it gives CASSPPGSEQFF. V gene TRBV7-3 combines with J gene TRBJ2-1; D is perhaps TRBD2 (5 bases). The germline V gene has CDR1 SGHTA and CDR2 FQGTGA. Trimming cost V 5 bases and J 9 bases, with 11 bases left between them. This CDR3 has 12 residues. The variable domain in full, with the rest retrieved from reference TRBV7-3 and TRBJ2-1, is GAGVSQTPSNKVTEKGKYVELRCDPISGHTALYWYRQSLGQGPEFLIYFQGTGAADDSGLPNDRFFAVRPEGSVSTLKIQRTERGDSAVYLCASSPPGSEQFFGPGTRLTVL.

The rearrangement joins TRBV5-5 to TRBJ2-2; the D gene is possibly TRBD1 (6 bases). Germline values: CDR1 SGHKS, CDR2 YYEKEE (reference sequence). Trimming took off 4 bases at V and 1 base at J, with 11 bases between the two ends. This CDR3 is 15 amino acids long. In DNA form, the CDR3 reads TGTGCCAGCAGCCGGGGCAGGGGGAACACCGGGGAGCTGTTTTTT. It yields the protein CASSRGRGNTGELFF.

The genes are TRBV15 and TRBJ1-6; a weak D match, TRBD1 (5 bases). The CDR3 totals 14 residues. Germline loops: CDR1 LNHNV, CDR2 YYDKDF (reference sequence). V was trimmed by 0 bases and J by 11 bases, leaving 11 bases between them. The CDR3 region has the DNA TGTGCCACCAGCAGAGACAGGGAAGCCGCACCCCTCCACTTT. Amino acids: CATSRDREAAPLHF. The full variable domain, with the rest looked up from reference TRBV15 and TRBJ1-6, is DAMVIQNPRYQVTQFGKPVTLSCSQTLNHNVMYWYQQKSSQAPKLLFHYYDKDFNNEADTPDNFQSRRPNTSFCFLDIRSPGLGDTAMYLCATSRDREAAPLHFGNGTRLTVT.